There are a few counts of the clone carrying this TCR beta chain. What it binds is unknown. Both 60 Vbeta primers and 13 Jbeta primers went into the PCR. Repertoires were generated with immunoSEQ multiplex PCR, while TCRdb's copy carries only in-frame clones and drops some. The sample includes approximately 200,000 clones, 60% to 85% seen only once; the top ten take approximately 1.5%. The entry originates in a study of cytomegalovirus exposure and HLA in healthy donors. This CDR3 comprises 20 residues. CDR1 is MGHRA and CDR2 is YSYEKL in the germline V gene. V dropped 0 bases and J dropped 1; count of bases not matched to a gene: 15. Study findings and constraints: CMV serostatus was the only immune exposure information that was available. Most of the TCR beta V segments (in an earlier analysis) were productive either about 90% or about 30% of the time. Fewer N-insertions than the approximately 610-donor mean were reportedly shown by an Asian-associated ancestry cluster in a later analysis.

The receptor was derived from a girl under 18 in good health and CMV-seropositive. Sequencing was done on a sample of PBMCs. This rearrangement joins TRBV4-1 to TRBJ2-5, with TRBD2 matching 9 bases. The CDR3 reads CASSQDSGLAGKGIQETQYF. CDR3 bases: TGCGCCAGCAGCCAAGATAGCGGGCTAGCGGGGAAGGGAATCCAAGAGACCCAGTACTTC.